Given below is one T cell receptor beta chain in context. Its specificity is not known. Time point of the sample: patch test 3, about 24 weeks after DPC sensitization. Treatment defined: therapeutic diphenylcyclopropenone sensitization with weekly scalp DPC. Blood draws preceded each patch test application. The sample originates from a study of human T cells and chemical hapten exposure. Study at large: DPC at 2% was the sensitizing agent, placed on 2 cm by 2 cm of upper inner arm skin. Patients, chiefly female, had alopecia areata, totalis or universalis. Overall study findings and caveats: Following DPC sensitization, TCRs present above 1 in 1000 frequency showed no change.

TCRdb re-derived calls from the RACE reads in MiXCR, one entry per CDR3 protein. Of tens of thousands of distinct CDR3 sequences listed, roughly 9.6% were seen once; the top ten hold approximately 2.2%. The CDR3 consists of 14 residues. The V end was cut by 4 bases, the J end by 0 bases, with 10 bases between. CDR1 is SGHNT and CDR2 is YYREEE in the germline V gene (reference sequence). The genes are TRBV5-4 and TRBJ1-1, with D hard to call. The sequenced sample was whole blood, obtained in connection with sensitization to the hapten diphenylcyclopropenone (DPC). This sequence was found in a woman aged 25 to 45 with alopecia areata. Some clones in this sample may be carry-over from other donors' samples. The CDR3 loop reads CASSAEIMNTEAFF. CDR3 DNA: TGTGCCAGCAGCGCAGAGATAATGAACACTGAAGCTTTCTTT.